The T cell receptor (beta chain) under discussion was sequenced for a study of blood T cell repertoires in COVID-19. Sequencing used immunoSEQ multiplex PCR; TCRdb keeps in-frame clones, though not all of them. The sample contains 110,000 or so clones, 84% of which appear only once. Germline V gene data show CDR1 as KGHDR and CDR2 as SFDVKD. The CDR3 covers 16 residues. V lost 3 bases, J lost 1 base, and 3 bases stayed unmatched. The chain employs TRBV24-1 and TRBJ2-3, with 10 bases fitting TRBD2. The sample consisted of peripheral blood. The receptor comes from a woman aged 80 or over with active or convalescent COVID-19. The CDR3 nucleotides read TGTGCCACCAGTGATACCAGCGGGAGGGGCACAGATACGCAGTATTTT. Its protein product is CATSDTSGRGTDTQYF.